Listed here are 20 T cell receptor beta chains from one sample, sequenced in a study of CD8 T cells in Susac syndrome. cDNA came from about 0.51 to 1 ug RNA primed by random hexamers. TCRdb reprocessed the immunoSEQ multiplex PCR reads via MiXCR and lists one record per CDR3 protein. The sample yields about 150,000 distinct CDR3 sequences, 94% seen once. The sample consisted of CD8+ T cells from PBMCs. The receptor set was obtained from a human donor with multiple sclerosis.

This clonotype was seen more than once but under ten times. The CDR3 region is CAWSWEDPSPLHF. Written as DNA, the CDR3 is TGTGCCTGGAGTTGGGAGGATCCTTCACCCCTCCACTTT. The J gene is TRBJ1-6, the V gene TRBV30; D is uncertain. This CDR3 comprises 13 residues. The germline CDR1 and CDR2 sequences are GTSNPN and SVGIG (reference sequence). V lost 2 bases to trimming and J lost 9 bases, with 11 bases between them.

DNA of the CDR3: TGTGCCAGCAGTTTGCTCCCGGACAGCCTCAATGAGCAGTTCTTC. It translates to CASSLLPDSLNEQFF. This chain links TRBV27 with TRBJ2-1; D is perhaps TRBD1 (6 bases). V lost 3 bases, J lost 6 bases, and 15 bases lay in between. The CDR3 has 15 residues. Germline assignment: CDR1 MNHEY and CDR2 SMNVEV (reference sequence).

V gene TRBV9 combines with J gene TRBJ1-5, with TRBD1 matching over 9 bases. J was trimmed by 3 bases and V by 0 bases; bases with no gene match: 1. Looked up from germline, CDR1 is SGDLS and CDR2 is YYNGEE. This CDR3 region has 15 residues. The chain's CDR3 is CASSVGTGVNQPQHF. Written as DNA, the CDR3 is TGTGCCAGCAGCGTAGGGACAGGGGTCAATCAGCCCCAGCATTTT.

This sequence joins TRBV13 and TRBJ1-2; the D gene is possibly TRBD1 (5 bases). This CDR3 has 15 residues. Germline CDR1 PRHDT, CDR2 FYEKMQ (reference sequence). V gave up 7 bases and J gave up 3 bases, with 18 bases separating them. This CDR3 reads CASTQGQGRHYGYTF. CDR3 in DNA: TGTGCCAGCACCCAAGGGCAGGGTCGGCACTATGGCTACACCTTC.

The chain has TRBV28 and TRBJ2-5; TRBD1 matches at 7 bases. V gave up 5 bases and J gave up 4 bases; unmatched junction bases: 13. This CDR3 is built from 16 residues. The germline gives CDR1 MDHEN, CDR2 SYDVKM. The CDR3 coding sequence is TGTGCCAGCAGTCCAATGGACAGGTCCTATGGAGAGACCCAGTACTTC. Residues: CASSPMDRSYGETQYF.

The chain recombines TRBV15 with TRBJ1-1; D call uncertain. V gave up 4 bases and J gave up 4 bases, with 10 bases separating them. The CDR3 spans 13 residues. Germline V gene lookup returns CDR1 LNHNV and CDR2 YYDKDF (reference sequence). The CDR3, as DNA: TGTGCCACCAGCATTGAGGGAAGCACTGAAGCTTTCTTT. This sequence encodes CATSIEGSTEAFF.

The chain is built from TRBV12-3 or TRBV12-4 and TRBJ2-2; D is unresolved. V lost 3 bases and J lost 3, with 2 bases in between. This CDR3 has 12 amino acids. CDR3 protein: CASSFDTGELFF. CDR3 sequence (DNA): TGTGCCAGCAGTTTTGACACCGGGGAGCTGTTTTTT.

The CDR3 DNA reads TGTGCCAGCAGCCCGGGCGGCGGAAGACAAGAGACCCAGTACTTC. The encoded protein is CASSPGGGRQETQYF. J is TRBJ2-5 and V is TRBV9; no clear D gene. V gave up 4 bases and J gave up 2 bases, with 15 bases separating them. The V gene's germline CDR1 is SGDLS and CDR2 YYNGEE. This CDR3 is built from 15 residues.

The V call is TRBV20-1, the J call TRBJ2-5, with D maybe TRBD1 (5 bases). Trimming took off 0 bases at V and 5 bases at J, with 13 bases between the two ends. Germline V gives CDR1 DFQATT, CDR2 SNEGSKA (reference sequence). This CDR3 has 14 amino acids. The CDR3 loop reads CSARDLRGAETQYF. CDR3 bases: TGCAGTGCTAGAGACCTAAGGGGCGCGGAGACCCAGTACTTC.

The sample holds one count of this clonotype. The chain is built from TRBV20-1 and TRBJ2-7, with D perhaps TRBD1 or TRBD2 (6 bases each). V dropped 3 bases and J dropped 3 bases, with 12 bases sitting between them. Per the germline V gene, CDR1 is DFQATT and CDR2 is SNEGSKA (reference sequence). The CDR3 totals 13 residues. CDR3 nucleotides: TGCAGTGCTAGCGGGGGCAGACACTACGAGCAGTACTTC. Translating it yields CSASGGRHYEQYF.

The genes are TRBV12-5 and TRBJ1-1, with D hard to call. Germline V gene sequence: CDR1 LGHNT, CDR2 FRNRAP. The CDR3 contains 15 residues. Trimming cost V 1 base and J 1 base, with 10 bases left between them. The CDR3 reads CASGLAPRENTEAFF. CDR3 DNA: TGTGCTAGTGGTTTGGCTCCCCGGGAGAACACTGAAGCTTTCTTT.

The V gene is TRBV11-2, the J gene TRBJ2-7, with D perhaps matching TRBD1 (7 bases). V lost 5 bases to trimming and J lost 0 bases, with 11 bases between them. CDR3 length equals 14 residues. The germline V gene encodes CDR1 SGHAT and CDR2 FQNNGV. The CDR3 DNA sequence: TGTGCCAGCAGCGCAGGGGGGAGCTCCTACGAGCAGTACTTC. As protein: CASSAGGSSYEQYF.

This chain links TRBV5-1 with TRBJ1-4; 10 bases agree with TRBD1. After removal of 2 bases from V and 8 bases from J, the junction contained 18 bases not matched to a gene. The CDR3 is 19 residues long. Germline lookup yields CDR1 SGHRS and CDR2 YFSETQ. The CDR3 DNA is TGCGCCAGCAGCTTCGTCGGGACAGGGGCGGCGGAGGATCGGGAAAAACTGTTTTTT. Translated: CASSFVGTGAAEDREKLFF.

The chain recombines TRBV7-8 with TRBJ1-1; 7 nucleotides match TRBD1. Germline assignment: CDR1 SGHVS and CDR2 FQNEAQ. With 2 bases clipped from V and 4 bases from J, the junction kept 4 bases outside the gene matches. The length of the CDR3 is 14 residues. In DNA, the CDR3 is TGTGCCAGCAGCTTAAGGGGGCTTGGCACTGAAGCTTTCTTT. Translated: CASSLRGLGTEAFF.

This chain uses TRBV14 with TRBJ1-1; 7 nucleotides align to TRBD1. This CDR3 has 15 amino acids. The V segment lost 1 base and the J segment 0 bases; nucleotides outside the gene matches: 2. The germline CDR1 and CDR2 sequences are SGHDN and FVKESK. The CDR3 DNA follows: TGTGCCAGCAGCCAAGGGGGACAGTTGAACACTGAAGCTTTCTTT. Encoded protein: CASSQGGQLNTEAFF.

CDR3 coding DNA: TGTGCTAGTGGTTTGCCCCAGGGTGGGACAGGGCGATCCTACGAGCAGTACTTC. Protein sequence: CASGLPQGGTGRSYEQYF. This chain joins TRBV12-5 and TRBJ2-7, with 9 bases identical to TRBD1. Germline V gene sequence: CDR1 LGHNT, CDR2 FRNRAP. V shed 2 bases and J 1 base; nucleotides not matched to a gene: 12. CDR3 size: 18 residues.

V and J are TRBV5-6 and TRBJ1-6; 10 bases agree with TRBD1. The CDR3 consists of 16 residues. Germline CDR1 reads SGHDT; CDR2 reads YYEEEE. The junction had 7 bases not matched to a gene; V was cut back by 3 bases and J by 7 bases. CDR3 DNA: TGTGCCAGCAGCTCGCGGACAGGGGGAAGAAATTCACCCCTCCACTTT. Encoded protein: CASSSRTGGRNSPLHF.

CDR3 nucleotide sequence: TGCGCCAGCAGCCATTCGACAGGAATATCGCAGGGCTACACCTTC. Encoded protein: CASSHSTGISQGYTF. The V call is TRBV4-3, the J call TRBJ1-2; D might be TRBD1 (6 bases). Germline V gives CDR1 LGHNA, CDR2 YSLEER. The V gene lost 3 bases and the J gene lost 8 bases, with 19 bases spanning the gap. The CDR3 has 15 residues.

In DNA form, the CDR3 reads TGCAGTGCTACCTCAGGGCAGGGTTACCACCCCGGGGAGCTGTTTTTT. Translated, it gives CSATSGQGYHPGELFF. The V and J genes are TRBV20-1 and TRBJ2-2, with D perhaps TRBD1 (5 bases). Germline assignment: CDR1 DFQATT and CDR2 SNEGSKA (reference sequence). This CDR3 region has 16 residues. V dropped 4 bases and J dropped 6 bases, with 21 bases sitting between them.

The chain links TRBV7-9 to TRBJ2-7; D perhaps matches TRBD2 (6 bases). The CDR3 totals 15 residues. Germline V CDR1 and CDR2: SEHNR, FQNEAQ (reference sequence). Trimming took 1 base from V and 2 from J, leaving 12 bases between them. The chain's CDR3 is CASSLVRDLTYEQYF. The CDR3 coding sequence is TGTGCCAGCAGCTTAGTAAGGGACTTAACCTACGAGCAGTACTTC.